This T cell receptor beta chain was found in a study of T cells after yellow fever vaccination. Universal primer sites and UMIs were introduced during 5'RACE template-switching synthesis of TCR cDNA. TCRdb used MiXCR to reprocess the 5' RACE reads, holding one entry per CDR3 protein. Of a few hundred thousand distinct CDR3 sequences listed, about 3.5% were seen once; the top ten hold about 20%. This clonotype has more than one count but fewer than ten. The sequenced sample was PBMCs, obtained on the day of the yellow fever booster vaccination. The clonotype originates from a man aged 18 to 30 who received the YFV17D yellow fever vaccine.

CDR3 DNA: TGTGCCAGCAGCCACTCCCGGGGTGCTAATGAAAAACTGTTTTTT. As protein: CASSHSRGANEKLFF. The chain has TRBV11-1 and TRBJ1-4; D gene ambiguous. In germline, CDR1 is SGHAT, CDR2 FQDESV (reference sequence). CDR3 size: 15 residues. The V end was cut by 5 bases, the J end by 3 bases, with 13 bases between.